Sequencing of this TCR beta chain was carried out in a study of T cells after yellow fever vaccination. One entry per CDR3 protein results from TCRdb running MiXCR on the 5' RACE reads. The sample has 300,000 to 350,000 distinct CDR3 sequences, roughly 8% seen once. The V gene's germline CDR1 is MGHRA and CDR2 YSYEKL. CDR3 size: 18 residues. J gave up 3 bases and V 1 base, and 13 bases lay outside the gene matches. Sequencing used PBMCs, obtained about 49 days after the first yellow fever vaccination. The receptor was derived from a man between 18 and 35 years old who received the YFV17D yellow fever vaccine. V usage is TRBV4-1 and J usage is TRBJ1-2; 8 nucleotides align to TRBD1. CDR3 sequence: CASSQGKGRQGRDYGYTF. In DNA form, the CDR3 reads TGCGCCAGCAGCCAAGGAAAGGGACGACAGGGGAGGGACTATGGCTACACCTTC.